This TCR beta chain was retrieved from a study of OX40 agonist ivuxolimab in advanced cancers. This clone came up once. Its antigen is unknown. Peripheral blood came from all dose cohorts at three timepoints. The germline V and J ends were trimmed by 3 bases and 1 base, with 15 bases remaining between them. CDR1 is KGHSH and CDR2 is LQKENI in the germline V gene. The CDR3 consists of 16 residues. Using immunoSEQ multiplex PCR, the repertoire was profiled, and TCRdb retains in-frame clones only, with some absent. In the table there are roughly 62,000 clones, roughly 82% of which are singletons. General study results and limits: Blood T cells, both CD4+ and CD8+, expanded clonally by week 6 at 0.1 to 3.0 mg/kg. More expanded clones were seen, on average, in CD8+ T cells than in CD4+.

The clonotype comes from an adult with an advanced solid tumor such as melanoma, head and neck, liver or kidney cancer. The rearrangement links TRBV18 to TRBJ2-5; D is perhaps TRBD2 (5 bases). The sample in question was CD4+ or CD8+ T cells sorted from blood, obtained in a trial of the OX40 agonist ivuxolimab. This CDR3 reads CASSPLDSWGQETQYF. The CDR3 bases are TGTGCCAGCTCACCGTTGGACTCCTGGGGCCAAGAGACCCAGTACTTC.